These T cell receptor beta chains were read from a single sample in a study of blood T cell repertoires in COVID-19. The protocol was immunoSEQ multiplex PCR, while the TCRdb copy is restricted to in-frame clones and leaves out a portion. The sample has 95,000 to 150,000 clones; around four fifths are singletons. Sample: peripheral blood. The receptors stem from a man aged 55 to 70 with active or convalescent COVID-19. The CDR3 runs from the conserved cysteine through the conserved F or W. The D gene is left open where the match is weak. Only some rows state a clone size, as once, few, many or a class for expanded clones.

CDR3 DNA: TGTGCCATCAGACCTTCGGACAGGGAACAAGAGACCCAGTACTTC
CDR3 protein: CAIRPSDREQETQYF
J gene: TRBJ2-5
clone size: few
V gene: TRBV10-3
D gene: TRBD1

CDR3 DNA: TGTGCCAGCAGCCAGGTGAGCTCTGGAAACACCATATATTTT
CDR3 protein: CASSQVSSGNTIYF
J gene: TRBJ1-3
clone size: .
V gene: TRBV4-2
D gene: .

CDR3 DNA: TGTGCCAGCACAAGGGACAGGGGGAACTGGAACCAAGAGACCCAGTACTTC
CDR3 protein: CASTRDRGNWNQETQYF
J gene: TRBJ2-5
clone size: .
V gene: TRBV28
D gene: TRBD1

CDR3 DNA: TGTGCCAGCAGCGGGGGAGGGGCCCCCTTTAATTCACCCCTCCACTTT
CDR3 protein: CASSGGGAPFNSPLHF
J gene: TRBJ1-6
clone size: .
V gene: TRBV9
D gene: .

CDR3 DNA: TGCGCCAGCAGCCAAAACTTCGGACAGGGGACGGGCCGGGACACTGAAGCTTTCTTT
CDR3 protein: CASSQNFGQGTGRDTEAFF
J gene: TRBJ1-1
clone size: .
V gene: TRBV4-3
D gene: TRBD1

CDR3 DNA: TGTGCCAGCAGTTTGAGTTTGGACACTGAAGCTTTCTTT
CDR3 protein: CASSLSLDTEAFF
J gene: TRBJ1-1
clone size: .
V gene: TRBV28
D gene: .

CDR3 DNA: TGTGCCAGCAGCTGGGTCATGGGGGCAGGCGAGGTCAACGAGCAGTACTTC
CDR3 protein: CASSWVMGAGEVNEQYF
J gene: TRBJ2-7
clone size: .
V gene: TRBV7-8
D gene: .

CDR3 DNA: TGTGCCAGCAGCTTAATGGCTAGCGGGAGACAGAACACCGGGGAGCTGTTTTTT
CDR3 protein: CASSLMASGRQNTGELFF
J gene: TRBJ2-2
clone size: .
V gene: TRBV7-3
D gene: TRBD2

CDR3 DNA: TGTGCCAGCAGTTTACGGGGGACCGGGGAGCTGTTTTTT
CDR3 protein: CASSLRGTGELFF
J gene: TRBJ2-2
clone size: .
V gene: TRBV28
D gene: .

CDR3 DNA: TGTGCCAGCAGTTTTACTAGTAACAATGAGCAGTTCTTC
CDR3 protein: CASSFTSNNEQFF
J gene: TRBJ2-1
clone size: once
V gene: TRBV2
D gene: .

CDR3 DNA: TGTGCCAGCACCGAACAGGCTCTGGGAGGCTACACCTTC
CDR3 protein: CASTEQALGGYTF
J gene: TRBJ1-2
clone size: .
V gene: TRBV12-3/TRBV12-4
D gene: .

CDR3 DNA: TGTGCCAGTAGTACGGCAGGGGGATTAAGTGCTGAAGCTTTCTTT
CDR3 protein: CASSTAGGLSAEAFF
J gene: TRBJ1-1
clone size: .
V gene: TRBV19
D gene: TRBD1

CDR3 DNA: TGTGCCACCAACGACAGGAGTGACACTGAAGCTTTCTTT
CDR3 protein: CATNDRSDTEAFF
J gene: TRBJ1-1
clone size: .
V gene: TRBV24-1
D gene: .

CDR3 DNA: TGTGCCAGCAGGGGCGACCGGGACACCTCAACCTACGAGCAGTACTTC
CDR3 protein: CASRGDRDTSTYEQYF
J gene: TRBJ2-7
clone size: .
V gene: TRBV2
D gene: .

CDR3 DNA: TGCAGCGCCGTGGGGCGACCAAATGAAAAACTGTTTTTT
CDR3 protein: CSAVGRPNEKLFF
J gene: TRBJ1-4
clone size: .
V gene: TRBV29-1
D gene: .

CDR3 DNA: TGTGCCAGCAGCTACTCTAGCGGTTCCTTCTACGAGCAGTACTTC
CDR3 protein: CASSYSSGSFYEQYF
J gene: TRBJ2-7
clone size: few
V gene: TRBV5-4
D gene: TRBD2

CDR3 DNA: TGTGCCAGCAGTTTCCGGCGGAGCACAGATACGCAGTATTTT
CDR3 protein: CASSFRRSTDTQYF
J gene: TRBJ2-3
clone size: .
V gene: TRBV28
D gene: .

CDR3 DNA: TGTGCCAGCTCACCCGTAAATAGCAATCAGCCCCAGCATTTT
CDR3 protein: CASSPVNSNQPQHF
J gene: TRBJ1-5
clone size: .
V gene: TRBV18
D gene: .

CDR3 DNA: TGTGCCAGCAGTCCTAGACAGGGAAACCAGCCCCAGCATTTT
CDR3 protein: CASSPRQGNQPQHF
J gene: TRBJ1-5
clone size: once
V gene: TRBV6-6
D gene: TRBD1

CDR3 DNA: TGTGCCAGTAGTTGGACTAGCAGAGAGACCCAGTACTTC
CDR3 protein: CASSWTSRETQYF
J gene: TRBJ2-5
clone size: .
V gene: TRBV19
D gene: TRBD2

CDR3 DNA: TGTGCCAGCAGTTTATTCATCGTCAGTGAGCAGTTCTTC
CDR3 protein: CASSLFIVSEQFF
J gene: TRBJ2-1
clone size: .
V gene: TRBV27
D gene: .

CDR3 DNA: TGTGCCAGCAGCCCGGACTACCCGAGCGGTGGCTACACCTTC
CDR3 protein: CASSPDYPSGGYTF
J gene: TRBJ1-2
clone size: .
V gene: TRBV3-1/TRBV3-2
D gene: .

CDR3 DNA: TGTGCCAGCTCACCCCCGGGGGAACGGGAAAAACTGTTTTTT
CDR3 protein: CASSPPGEREKLFF
J gene: TRBJ1-4
clone size: .
V gene: TRBV18
D gene: .

CDR3 DNA: TGTGCTTCCGAAACAGGGGGGGGCTACACCTTC
CDR3 protein: CASETGGGYTF
J gene: TRBJ1-2
clone size: once
V gene: TRBV30
D gene: TRBD1

CDR3 DNA: TGCAGTGCTAGTCGGGACGGAGGGAATTCACCCCTCCACTTT
CDR3 protein: CSASRDGGNSPLHF
J gene: TRBJ1-6
clone size: many
V gene: TRBV20-1
D gene: .

CDR3 DNA: TGTGCCAGCAGCCGATTCGGTCCTCCGAACACCGGGGAGCTGTTTTTT
CDR3 protein: CASSRFGPPNTGELFF
J gene: TRBJ2-2
clone size: .
V gene: TRBV11-3
D gene: .

CDR3 DNA: TGTGCCAGCAGCCAAGGGTGGGACAGGGCGGGCTACACCTTC
CDR3 protein: CASSQGWDRAGYTF
J gene: TRBJ1-2
clone size: .
V gene: TRBV3-1/TRBV3-2
D gene: TRBD1

CDR3 DNA: TGCAGCGTTCAAAATTCCGGGGAGCTGTTTTTT
CDR3 protein: CSVQNSGELFF
J gene: TRBJ2-2
clone size: .
V gene: TRBV29-1
D gene: .

CDR3 DNA: TGTGCCAGTCTCCGGGAGGGCTATCGCTACACCTTC
CDR3 protein: CASLREGYRYTF
J gene: TRBJ1-2
clone size: .
V gene: TRBV19
D gene: .

CDR3 DNA: TGTGCCAGCAGGTTAATCTCTGGAAACACCATATATTTT
CDR3 protein: CASRLISGNTIYF
J gene: TRBJ1-3
clone size: .
V gene: TRBV6-1
D gene: .

CDR3 DNA: TGTGCCAGCAGTTCGCAGGGGATCGTCGAGCAGTACTTC
CDR3 protein: CASSSQGIVEQYF
J gene: TRBJ2-7
clone size: .
V gene: TRBV28
D gene: .

CDR3 DNA: TGTGCCAGCAGCTCCTACAGGGGTAATGAGCAGTTCTTC
CDR3 protein: CASSSYRGNEQFF
J gene: TRBJ2-1
clone size: .
V gene: TRBV7-8
D gene: TRBD1

CDR3 DNA: TGCGCCAGCAGCCAGGGACAGGGGGGTTCCTACGAGCAGTACTTC
CDR3 protein: CASSQGQGGSYEQYF
J gene: TRBJ2-7
clone size: few
V gene: TRBV4-1
D gene: TRBD1

CDR3 DNA: TGCGCCAGCAGCGCCACCCGGGGAGAGACCCAGTACTTC
CDR3 protein: CASSATRGETQYF
J gene: TRBJ2-5
clone size: .
V gene: TRBV4-1
D gene: .

CDR3 DNA: TGTGCCAGCAGCCCCAGGGGGGGACTAGCGGGAAATACGCAGTATTTT
CDR3 protein: CASSPRGGLAGNTQYF
J gene: TRBJ2-3
clone size: few
V gene: TRBV7-3
D gene: TRBD2

CDR3 DNA: TGTGCCAGCAGATCAGCGGGGTTCACGTACGAGCAGTACTTC
CDR3 protein: CASRSAGFTYEQYF
J gene: TRBJ2-7
clone size: .
V gene: TRBV6-5
D gene: TRBD2

CDR3 DNA: TGTGCCAGCAGCCCCCAGGCCAGCGGGACTGGGGAGCTGTTTTTT
CDR3 protein: CASSPQASGTGELFF
J gene: TRBJ2-2
clone size: .
V gene: TRBV11-2
D gene: TRBD2

CDR3 DNA: TGTGCCAGCAGCTTATCGAGGGCCCATGGCACAGATACGCAGTATTTT
CDR3 protein: CASSLSRAHGTDTQYF
J gene: TRBJ2-3
clone size: .
V gene: TRBV7-3
D gene: .

CDR3 DNA: TGCGCCAGCAGCTTGGGATGGGCAGAGAACACTGAAGCTTTCTTT
CDR3 protein: CASSLGWAENTEAFF
J gene: TRBJ1-1
clone size: .
V gene: TRBV5-1
D gene: .

CDR3 DNA: TGTGCCAGCAGCCAGAGTGGTGGGGGCTGGAGCTACACCTTC
CDR3 protein: CASSQSGGGWSYTF
J gene: TRBJ1-2
clone size: .
V gene: TRBV6-5
D gene: .

CDR3 DNA: TGTGCCAGCAGCTTCTTAACCGGGGAGAACACTGAAGCTTTCTTT
CDR3 protein: CASSFLTGENTEAFF
J gene: TRBJ1-1
clone size: few
V gene: TRBV5-8
D gene: .

CDR3 DNA: TGTGCCAGCAGCCCCACAGGGGACGGCAATCAGCCCCAGCATTTT
CDR3 protein: CASSPTGDGNQPQHF
J gene: TRBJ1-5
clone size: .
V gene: TRBV7-2
D gene: TRBD1

CDR3 DNA: TGTGCCATCAGTTGGGGGCAGGGGGGAAACAATGAGCAGTTCTTC
CDR3 protein: CAISWGQGGNNEQFF
J gene: TRBJ2-1
clone size: once
V gene: TRBV10-3
D gene: .

CDR3 DNA: TGCGCCAGCAGGACAGGGCGCGCCGGGGAGCTGTTTTTT
CDR3 protein: CASRTGRAGELFF
J gene: TRBJ2-2
clone size: .
V gene: TRBV5-1
D gene: TRBD1

CDR3 DNA: TGTGCCAGCAGCTTAACCCCCGGGACAGCTATCTTTCGGGCCAACGTCCTGACTTTC
CDR3 protein: CASSLTPGTAIFRANVLTF
J gene: TRBJ2-6
clone size: many
V gene: TRBV7-8
D gene: TRBD1

CDR3 DNA: TGTGCCAGCATCCTACAGGGCGGTTACAACACTGAAGCTTTCTTT
CDR3 protein: CASILQGGYNTEAFF
J gene: TRBJ1-1
clone size: .
V gene: TRBV6-5
D gene: .

CDR3 DNA: TGTGCCAGAAGCTCTACTCCCGGGACAGGGATTTACTACGAGCAGTACTTC
CDR3 protein: CARSSTPGTGIYYEQYF
J gene: TRBJ2-7
clone size: .
V gene: TRBV5-3
D gene: TRBD1

CDR3 DNA: TGTGCCAGCAGCAAAGATAAAAACACATACAGGATTAACTATGGCTACACCTTC
CDR3 protein: CASSKDKNTYRINYGYTF
J gene: TRBJ1-2
clone size: .
V gene: TRBV21-1
D gene: .

CDR3 DNA: TGTGCCACCAGTGCAAGCGTGACTTTATTTGAGCAGTTCTTC
CDR3 protein: CATSASVTLFEQFF
J gene: TRBJ2-1
clone size: .
V gene: TRBV24-1
D gene: .

CDR3 DNA: TGTGCCAGCAGGTCCGGGACTAGCGGGACGACTTACGAGCAGTACTTC
CDR3 protein: CASRSGTSGTTYEQYF
J gene: TRBJ2-7
clone size: .
V gene: TRBV5-4
D gene: TRBD2

CDR3 DNA: TGCGCCAGCAGCCAAGATAGAGCCGCCGGGCAGTACTTC
CDR3 protein: CASSQDRAAGQYF
J gene: TRBJ2-7
clone size: .
V gene: TRBV4-3
D gene: .

CDR3 DNA: TGTGCCAGCTCACCTTTAGCGGGGCCCTACGAGCAGTACTTC
CDR3 protein: CASSPLAGPYEQYF
J gene: TRBJ2-7
clone size: .
V gene: TRBV18
D gene: TRBD2

CDR3 DNA: TGTGCCAGCAGTCCTCGAACCCCAACAGGGGGAACTGAAGCTTTCTTT
CDR3 protein: CASSPRTPTGGTEAFF
J gene: TRBJ1-1
clone size: .
V gene: TRBV2
D gene: TRBD1

CDR3 DNA: TGTGCCAGTAGTATTGTTCCAACGAGCTCCTACGAGCAGTACTTC
CDR3 protein: CASSIVPTSSYEQYF
J gene: TRBJ2-7
clone size: .
V gene: TRBV19
D gene: .

CDR3 DNA: TGTGCCAGCACCACAGGGAGTAGTGGCTACACCTTC
CDR3 protein: CASTTGSSGYTF
J gene: TRBJ1-2
clone size: .
V gene: TRBV28
D gene: .

CDR3 DNA: TGCGCCAGCAGCCAACCGGGACAGATCACTGAAGCTTTCTTT
CDR3 protein: CASSQPGQITEAFF
J gene: TRBJ1-1
clone size: .
V gene: TRBV4-1
D gene: TRBD1

CDR3 DNA: TGTGCCAGCAGCTCACGGTCCGGCAGGGGCGAGCAGTACTTC
CDR3 protein: CASSSRSGRGEQYF
J gene: TRBJ2-7
clone size: .
V gene: TRBV11-3
D gene: .

CDR3 DNA: TGTGCCAGCAGTGCTCAGGGGGAGCGTCAGCCCCAGCATTTT
CDR3 protein: CASSAQGERQPQHF
J gene: TRBJ1-5
clone size: .
V gene: TRBV6-2/TRBV6-3
D gene: TRBD1